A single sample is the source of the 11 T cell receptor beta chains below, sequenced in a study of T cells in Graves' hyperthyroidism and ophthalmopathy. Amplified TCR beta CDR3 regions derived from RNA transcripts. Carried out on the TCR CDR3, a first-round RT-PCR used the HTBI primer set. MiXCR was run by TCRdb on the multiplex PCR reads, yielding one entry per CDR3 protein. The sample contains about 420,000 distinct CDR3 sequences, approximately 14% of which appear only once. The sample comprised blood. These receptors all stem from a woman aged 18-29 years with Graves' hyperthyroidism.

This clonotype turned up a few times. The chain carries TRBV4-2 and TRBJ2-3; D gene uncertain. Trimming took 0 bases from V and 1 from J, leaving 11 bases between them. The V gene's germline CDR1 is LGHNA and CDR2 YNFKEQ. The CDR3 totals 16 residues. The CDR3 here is CASSQEYRAGTDTQYF. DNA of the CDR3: TGTGCCAGCAGCCAAGAATATAGGGCCGGCACAGATACGCAGTATTTT.

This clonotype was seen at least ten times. The CDR3 sequence: CASSKRTGEETQYF. The CDR3 nucleotides read TGTGCCAGCAGTAAACGGACAGGGGAGGAGACCCAGTACTTC. The chain recombines TRBV6-1 with TRBJ2-5; 9 bases align to TRBD1. V gave up 5 bases and J gave up 5 bases; unmatched junction bases: 6. The germline gives CDR1 MNHNS, CDR2 SASEGT. The CDR3 loop spans 14 amino acids.

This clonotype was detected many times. The CDR3 here is CASSQDPGQGETQYF. The DNA for the CDR3 is TGCGCCAGCAGCCAAGATCCGGGACAAGGAGAGACCCAGTACTTC. The chain is built from TRBV4-1 and TRBJ2-5; D may be TRBD1 (6 bases). Trimming took off 0 bases at V and 4 bases at J, with 12 bases between the two ends. The CDR3 is made up of 15 amino acids. Germline CDR1 reads MGHRA; CDR2 reads YSYEKL.

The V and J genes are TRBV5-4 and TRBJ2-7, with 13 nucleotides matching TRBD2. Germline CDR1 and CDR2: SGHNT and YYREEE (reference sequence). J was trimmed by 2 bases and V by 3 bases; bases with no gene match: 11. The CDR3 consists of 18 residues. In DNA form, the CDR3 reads TGTGCCAGCAGCTCTTGGACTAGCGGGAGCAAGAAAGCCTACGAGCAGTACTTC. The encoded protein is CASSSWTSGSKKAYEQYF.

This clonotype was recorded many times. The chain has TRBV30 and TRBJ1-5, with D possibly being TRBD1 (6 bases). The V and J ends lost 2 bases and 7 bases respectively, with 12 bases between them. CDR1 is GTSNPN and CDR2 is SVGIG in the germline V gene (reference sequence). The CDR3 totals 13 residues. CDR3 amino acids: CAWSLNREQPQHF. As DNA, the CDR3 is TGTGCCTGGAGTCTTAACAGGGAGCAGCCCCAGCATTTT.

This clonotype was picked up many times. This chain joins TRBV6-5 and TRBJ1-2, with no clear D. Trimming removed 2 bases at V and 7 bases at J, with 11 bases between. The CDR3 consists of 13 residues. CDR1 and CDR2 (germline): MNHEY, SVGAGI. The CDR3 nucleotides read TGTGCCAGCAGTTACCTGTCGGTTGGTGGCTACACCTTC. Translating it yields CASSYLSVGGYTF.

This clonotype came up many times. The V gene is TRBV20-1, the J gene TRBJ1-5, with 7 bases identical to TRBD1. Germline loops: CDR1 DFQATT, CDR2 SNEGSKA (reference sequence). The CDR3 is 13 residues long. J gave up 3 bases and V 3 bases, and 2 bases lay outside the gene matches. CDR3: CSARGQPNQPQHF. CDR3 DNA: TGCAGTGCTAGGGGACAGCCCAATCAGCCCCAGCATTTT.

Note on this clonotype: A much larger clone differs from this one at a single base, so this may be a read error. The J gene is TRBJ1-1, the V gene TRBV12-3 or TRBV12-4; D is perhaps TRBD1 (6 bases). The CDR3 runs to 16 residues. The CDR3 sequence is CAGSGRRGGEWGEAFF. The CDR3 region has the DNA TGTGCCGGCAGCGGCCGCAGGGGAGGGGAATGGGGTGAAGCTTTCTTT.

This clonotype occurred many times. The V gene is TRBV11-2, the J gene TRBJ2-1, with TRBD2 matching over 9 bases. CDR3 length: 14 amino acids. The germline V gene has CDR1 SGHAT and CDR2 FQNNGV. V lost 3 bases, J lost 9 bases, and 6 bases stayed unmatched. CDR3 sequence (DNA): TGTGCCAGCAGCTTGGGCGGGGGGGCAGGTGAGCAGTTCTTC. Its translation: CASSLGGGAGEQFF.

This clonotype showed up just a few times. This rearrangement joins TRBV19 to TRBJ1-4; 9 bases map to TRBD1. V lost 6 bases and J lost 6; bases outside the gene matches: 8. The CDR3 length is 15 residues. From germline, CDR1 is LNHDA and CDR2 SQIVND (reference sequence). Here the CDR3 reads CASRGTGGSYEKLFF. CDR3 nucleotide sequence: TGTGCCAGTAGGGGCACAGGGGGCTCGTATGAAAAACTGTTTTTT.

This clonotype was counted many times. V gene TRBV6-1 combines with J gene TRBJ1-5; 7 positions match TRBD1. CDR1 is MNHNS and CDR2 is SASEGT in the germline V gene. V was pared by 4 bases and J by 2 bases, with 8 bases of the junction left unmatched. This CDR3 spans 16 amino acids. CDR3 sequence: CASSGTGLRGNQPQHF. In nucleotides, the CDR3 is TGTGCCAGCAGTGGGACAGGTCTGAGGGGCAATCAGCCCCAGCATTTT.